This TCR beta chain originates from a study of blood T cell repertoires in COVID-19. The overall study: Acute-phase and convalescent COVID-19 samples originated in the United States, Italy and Spain. T cells, B-cell-depleted T cells, or PBMCs provided the cDNA or gDNA that served as material.

Original methodology: Reference gene primer amplification in the assay estimated nucleated cell counts. Method: immunoSEQ multiplex PCR; TCRdb's copy keeps in-frame clones and lacks some. V and J calls and clone size are copied from that table; D and trimming were computed from the DNA. The table has roughly 170,000 clones, about 90% seen once; the top ten hold more than 20%. The sample comprised peripheral blood. This sequence was found in a man between 65 and 79 years old with active or convalescent COVID-19.

CDR3 region: CASSLYFGADTQYF. The CDR3 DNA is TGTGCCAGCAGCTTATATTTCGGGGCAGATACGCAGTATTTT. The J gene is TRBJ2-3, the V gene TRBV7-2; weak D call: TRBD2 (5 bases). V was shortened by 2 bases and J by 4 bases, with 10 bases between the two germline ends. The CDR3 spans 14 residues. Germline lookup yields CDR1 SGHTA and CDR2 FQGNSA.